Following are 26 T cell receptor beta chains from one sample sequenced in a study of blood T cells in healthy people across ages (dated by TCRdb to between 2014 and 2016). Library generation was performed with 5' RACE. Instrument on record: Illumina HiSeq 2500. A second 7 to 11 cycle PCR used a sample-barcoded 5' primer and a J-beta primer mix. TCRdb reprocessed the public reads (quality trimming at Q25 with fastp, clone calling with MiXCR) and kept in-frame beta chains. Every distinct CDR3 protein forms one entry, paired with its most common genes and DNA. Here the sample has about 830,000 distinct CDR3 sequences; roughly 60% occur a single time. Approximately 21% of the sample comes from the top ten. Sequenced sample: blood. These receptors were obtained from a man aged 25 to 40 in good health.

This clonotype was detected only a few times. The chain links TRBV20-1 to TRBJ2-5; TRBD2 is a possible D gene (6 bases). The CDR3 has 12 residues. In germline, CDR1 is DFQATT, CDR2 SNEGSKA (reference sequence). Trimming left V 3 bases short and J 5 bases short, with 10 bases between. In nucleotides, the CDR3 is TGCAGTGCTAGGGAGGGCCGGGAGACCCAGTACTTC. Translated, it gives CSAREGRETQYF.

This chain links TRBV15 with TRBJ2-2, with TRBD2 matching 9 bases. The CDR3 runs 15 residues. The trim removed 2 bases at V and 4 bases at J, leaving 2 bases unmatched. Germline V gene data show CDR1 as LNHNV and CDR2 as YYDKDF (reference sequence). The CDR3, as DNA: TGTGCCACCAGCAGACCAGCGGGAGGCACCGGGGAGCTGTTTTTT. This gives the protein CATSRPAGGTGELFF.

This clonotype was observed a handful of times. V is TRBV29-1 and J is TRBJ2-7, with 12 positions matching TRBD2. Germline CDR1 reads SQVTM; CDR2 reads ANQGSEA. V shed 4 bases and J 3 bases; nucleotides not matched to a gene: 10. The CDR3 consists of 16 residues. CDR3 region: CSVVGGLAGQYYEQYF. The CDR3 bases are TGCAGCGTTGTAGGGGGACTAGCGGGCCAGTACTACGAGCAGTACTTC.

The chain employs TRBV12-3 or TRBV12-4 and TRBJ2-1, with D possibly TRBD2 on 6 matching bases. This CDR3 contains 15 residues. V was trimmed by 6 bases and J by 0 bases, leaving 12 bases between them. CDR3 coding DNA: TGTGCCAGCAGCCCGGGGGACTTCTCCTACAATGAGCAGTTCTTC. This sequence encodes CASSPGDFSYNEQFF.

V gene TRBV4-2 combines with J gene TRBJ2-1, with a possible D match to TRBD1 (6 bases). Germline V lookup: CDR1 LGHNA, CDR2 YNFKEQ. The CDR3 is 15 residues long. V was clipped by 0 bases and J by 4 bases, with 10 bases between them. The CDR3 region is CASSQDGQGYNEQFF. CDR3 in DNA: TGTGCCAGCAGCCAAGATGGGCAGGGGTACAATGAGCAGTTCTTC.

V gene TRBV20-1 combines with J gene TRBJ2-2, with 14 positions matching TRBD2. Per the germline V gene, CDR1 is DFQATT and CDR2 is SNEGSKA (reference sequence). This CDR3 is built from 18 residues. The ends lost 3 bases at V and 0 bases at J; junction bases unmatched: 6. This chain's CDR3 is CSASGTSGSAPNTGELFF. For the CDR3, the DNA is TGCAGTGCTAGCGGGACTAGCGGGAGTGCTCCGAACACCGGGGAGCTGTTTTTT.

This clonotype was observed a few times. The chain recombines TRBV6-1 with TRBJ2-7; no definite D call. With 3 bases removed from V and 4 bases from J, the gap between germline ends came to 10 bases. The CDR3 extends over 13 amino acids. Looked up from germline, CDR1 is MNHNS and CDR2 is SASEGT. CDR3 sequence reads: CASSDLIYYEQYF. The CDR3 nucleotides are TGTGCCAGCAGTGATCTGATTTATTACGAGCAGTACTTC.

CDR3 protein: CASKVRGEIYEQYF. The CDR3 DNA reads as TGTGCCAGCAAGGTTCGCGGAGAAATCTACGAGCAGTACTTC. This chain connects TRBV28 to TRBJ2-4; D is ambiguous. The J call may be wrong; the DNA end is better matched by TRBJ2-7. This CDR3 region has 14 residues. Germline CDR1 MDHEN, CDR2 SYDVKM.

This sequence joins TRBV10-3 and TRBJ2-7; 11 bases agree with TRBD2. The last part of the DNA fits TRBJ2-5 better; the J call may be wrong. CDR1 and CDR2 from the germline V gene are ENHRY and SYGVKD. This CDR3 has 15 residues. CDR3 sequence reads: CAIRGGLAGGETQYF. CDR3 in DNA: TGTGCCATCAGGGGAGGACTAGCGGGCGGAGAGACCCAGTACTTC.

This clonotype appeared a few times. DNA for the CDR3: TGTGCCAGCAGCCAAGAGAACGCCAGGATAGAGCAGTTCTTC. Protein product: CASSQENARIEQFF. The V gene is TRBV4-2, the J gene TRBJ2-1; D uncertain. The CDR3 is 14 amino acids. Germline V gives CDR1 LGHNA, CDR2 YNFKEQ. V lost 0 bases and J lost 10, with 13 bases in between.

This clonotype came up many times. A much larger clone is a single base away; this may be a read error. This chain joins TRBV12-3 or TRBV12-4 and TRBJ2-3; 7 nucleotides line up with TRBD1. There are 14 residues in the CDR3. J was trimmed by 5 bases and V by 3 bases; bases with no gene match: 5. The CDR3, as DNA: TGTGCCAGCAGTTTCAGGGGGAGCGGAGATACGCAGTATTTT. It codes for CASSFRGSGDTQYF.

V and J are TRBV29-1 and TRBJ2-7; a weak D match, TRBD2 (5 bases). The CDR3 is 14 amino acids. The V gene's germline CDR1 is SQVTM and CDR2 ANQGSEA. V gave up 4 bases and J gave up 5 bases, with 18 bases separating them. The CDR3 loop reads CSVGLDGRTDEQYF. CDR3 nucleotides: TGCAGCGTTGGCTTAGATGGGAGAACGGACGAGCAGTACTTC.

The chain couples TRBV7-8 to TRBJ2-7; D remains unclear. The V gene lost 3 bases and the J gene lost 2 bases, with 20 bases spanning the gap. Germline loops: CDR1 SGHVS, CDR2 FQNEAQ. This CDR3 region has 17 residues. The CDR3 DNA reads TGTGCCAGCAGCTTTGGTACAGCTATTGGAACCGCCTACGAGCAGTACTTC. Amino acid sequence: CASSFGTAIGTAYEQYF.

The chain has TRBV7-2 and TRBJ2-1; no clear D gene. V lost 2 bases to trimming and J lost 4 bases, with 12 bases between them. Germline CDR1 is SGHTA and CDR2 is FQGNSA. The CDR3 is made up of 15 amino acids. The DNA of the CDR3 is TGTGCCAGCAGCTTAAGCTGGGTATTTTACAATGAGCAGTTCTTC. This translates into CASSLSWVFYNEQFF.

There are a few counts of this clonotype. The CDR3 DNA follows: TGTGCCAGCAGTGAAATGGTTACGAATCGGGGGGTGGATACGCAGTATTTT. Translation: CASSEMVTNRGVDTQYF. The chain uses TRBV2 and TRBJ2-3; 7 bases align to TRBD2. Germline loops: CDR1 SNHLY, CDR2 FYNNEI. Unmatched junction bases numbered 14, after V lost 2 bases and J lost 6 bases. The CDR3 extends over 17 amino acids.

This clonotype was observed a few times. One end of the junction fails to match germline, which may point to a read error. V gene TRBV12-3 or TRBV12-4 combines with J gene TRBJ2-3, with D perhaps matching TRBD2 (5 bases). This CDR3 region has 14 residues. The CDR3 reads CASSFRGRADMQYF. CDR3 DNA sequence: TGTGCCAGCAGTTTCAGAGGGAGAGCAGATATGCAGTATTTT.

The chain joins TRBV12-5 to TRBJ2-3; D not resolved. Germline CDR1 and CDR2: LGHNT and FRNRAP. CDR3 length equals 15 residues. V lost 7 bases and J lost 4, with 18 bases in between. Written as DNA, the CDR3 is TGTGCTAGTGCGCCGGCGAATTCGCACTCAGATACGCAGTATTTT. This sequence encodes CASAPANSHSDTQYF.

The CDR3, as DNA: TGTGCCAGCAGGCTCGTCAATGAGCAGTTCTTC. The encoded protein is CASRLVNEQFF. This sequence joins TRBV12-3 or TRBV12-4 and TRBJ2-1; D remains unclear. CDR3 size: 11 residues. V gave up 6 bases and J gave up 6 bases, with 6 bases separating them.

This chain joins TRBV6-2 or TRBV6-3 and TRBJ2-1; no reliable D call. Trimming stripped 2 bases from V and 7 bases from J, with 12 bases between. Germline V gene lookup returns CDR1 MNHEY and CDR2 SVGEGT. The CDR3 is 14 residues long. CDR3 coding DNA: TGTGCCAGCAGTTACGGAGAACTTGGGAATGAGCAGTTCTTC. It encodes CASSYGELGNEQFF.

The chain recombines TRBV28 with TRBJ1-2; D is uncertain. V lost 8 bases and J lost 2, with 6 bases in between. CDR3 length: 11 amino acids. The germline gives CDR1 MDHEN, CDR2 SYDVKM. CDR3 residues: CASSVNYGYTF. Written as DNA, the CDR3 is TGTGCCAGCTCGGTAAACTATGGCTACACCTTC.

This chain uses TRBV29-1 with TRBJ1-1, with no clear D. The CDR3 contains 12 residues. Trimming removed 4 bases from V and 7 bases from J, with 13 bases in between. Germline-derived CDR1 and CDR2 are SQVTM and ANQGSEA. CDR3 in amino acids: CSVVLGEGEAFF. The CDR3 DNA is TGCAGCGTTGTGTTGGGTGAGGGTGAAGCTTTCTTT.

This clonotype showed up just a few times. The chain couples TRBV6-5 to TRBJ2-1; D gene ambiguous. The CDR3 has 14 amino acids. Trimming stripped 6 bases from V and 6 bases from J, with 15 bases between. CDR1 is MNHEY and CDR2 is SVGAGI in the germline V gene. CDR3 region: CASRLTSDPNEQFF. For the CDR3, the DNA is TGTGCCAGCAGACTAACCTCGGACCCCAATGAGCAGTTCTTC.

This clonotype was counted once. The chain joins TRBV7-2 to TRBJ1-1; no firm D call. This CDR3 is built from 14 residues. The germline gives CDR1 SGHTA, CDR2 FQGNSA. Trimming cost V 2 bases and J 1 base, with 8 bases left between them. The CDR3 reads CASSLYQTNTEAFF. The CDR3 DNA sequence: TGTGCCAGCAGCTTATATCAGACGAACACTGAAGCTTTCTTT.

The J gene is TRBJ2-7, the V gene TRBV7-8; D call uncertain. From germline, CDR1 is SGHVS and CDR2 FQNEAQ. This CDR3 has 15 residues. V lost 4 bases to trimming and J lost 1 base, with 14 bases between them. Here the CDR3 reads CASSSRYGSSYEQYF. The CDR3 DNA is TGTGCCAGCAGCTCCCGGTACGGTTCATCCTACGAGCAGTACTTC.

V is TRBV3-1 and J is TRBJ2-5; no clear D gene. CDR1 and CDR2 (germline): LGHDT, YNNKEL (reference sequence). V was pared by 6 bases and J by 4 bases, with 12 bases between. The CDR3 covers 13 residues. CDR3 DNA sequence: TGTGCCAGCAGGGGCACCCTTGGAGAGACCCAGTACTTC. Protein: CASRGTLGETQYF.

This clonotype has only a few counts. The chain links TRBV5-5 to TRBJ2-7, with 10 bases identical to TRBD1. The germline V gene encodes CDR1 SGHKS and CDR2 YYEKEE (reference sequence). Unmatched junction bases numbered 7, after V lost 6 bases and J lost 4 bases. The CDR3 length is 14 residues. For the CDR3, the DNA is TGTGCCAGCACCGCGGACAGGGGGTTGTACGAGCAGTACTTC. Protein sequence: CASTADRGLYEQYF.